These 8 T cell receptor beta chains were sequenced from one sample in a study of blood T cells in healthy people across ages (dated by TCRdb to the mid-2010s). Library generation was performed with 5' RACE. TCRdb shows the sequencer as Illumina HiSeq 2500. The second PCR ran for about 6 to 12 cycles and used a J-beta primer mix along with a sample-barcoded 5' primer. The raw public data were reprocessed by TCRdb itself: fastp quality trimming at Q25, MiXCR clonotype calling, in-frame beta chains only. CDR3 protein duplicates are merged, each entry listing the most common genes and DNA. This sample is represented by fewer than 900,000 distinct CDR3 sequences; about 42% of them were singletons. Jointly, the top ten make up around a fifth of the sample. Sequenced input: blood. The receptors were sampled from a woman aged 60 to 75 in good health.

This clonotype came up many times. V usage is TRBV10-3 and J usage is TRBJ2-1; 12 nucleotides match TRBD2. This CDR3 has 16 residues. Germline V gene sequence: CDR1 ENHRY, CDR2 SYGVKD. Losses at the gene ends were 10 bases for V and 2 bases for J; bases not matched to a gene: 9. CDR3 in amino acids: CATQTSGSGPYNEQFF. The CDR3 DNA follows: TGTGCCACCCAGACTAGCGGGAGTGGGCCCTACAATGAGCAGTTCTTC.

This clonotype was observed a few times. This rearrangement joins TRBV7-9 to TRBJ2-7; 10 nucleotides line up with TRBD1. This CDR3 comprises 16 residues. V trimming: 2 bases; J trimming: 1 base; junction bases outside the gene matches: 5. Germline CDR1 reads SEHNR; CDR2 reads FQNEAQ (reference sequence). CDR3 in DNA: TGTGCCAGCAGCTTATTCGACAGGGGGCAGTCCTACGAGCAGTACTTC. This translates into CASSLFDRGQSYEQYF. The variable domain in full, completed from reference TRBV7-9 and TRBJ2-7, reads DTGVSQNPRHKITKRGQNVTFRCDPISEHNRLYWYRQTLGQGPEFLTYFQNEAQLEKSRLLSDRFSAERPKGSFSTLEIQRTEQGDSAMYLCASSLFDRGQSYEQYFGPGTRLTVT.

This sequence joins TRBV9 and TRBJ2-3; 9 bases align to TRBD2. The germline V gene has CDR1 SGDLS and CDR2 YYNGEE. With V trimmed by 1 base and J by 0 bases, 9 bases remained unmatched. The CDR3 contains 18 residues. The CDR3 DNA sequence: TGTGCCAGCAGCGTAAGCCCCCTCCTAGCGGGAAGCACAGATACGCAGTATTTT. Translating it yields CASSVSPLLAGSTDTQYF.

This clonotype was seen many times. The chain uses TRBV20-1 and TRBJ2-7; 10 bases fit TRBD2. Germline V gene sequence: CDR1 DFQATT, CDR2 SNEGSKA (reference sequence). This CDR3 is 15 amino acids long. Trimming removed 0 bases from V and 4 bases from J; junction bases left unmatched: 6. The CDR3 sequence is CSARDEASGRYEQYF. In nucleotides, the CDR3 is TGCAGTGCTAGAGATGAGGCTAGCGGGAGATACGAGCAGTACTTC.

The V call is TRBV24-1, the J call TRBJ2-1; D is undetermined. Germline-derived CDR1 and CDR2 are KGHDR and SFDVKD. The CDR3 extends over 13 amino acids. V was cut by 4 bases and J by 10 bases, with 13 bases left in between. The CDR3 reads CATSDPRHPEQFF. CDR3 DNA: TGTGCCACCAGTGACCCTAGACACCCGGAGCAGTTCTTC.

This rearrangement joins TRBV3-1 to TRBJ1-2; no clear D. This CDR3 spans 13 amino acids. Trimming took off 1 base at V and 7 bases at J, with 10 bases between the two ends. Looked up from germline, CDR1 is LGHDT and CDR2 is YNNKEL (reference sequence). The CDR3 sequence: CASSQVQLGGYTF. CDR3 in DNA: TGTGCCAGCAGCCAAGTGCAGCTCGGTGGCTACACCTTC.

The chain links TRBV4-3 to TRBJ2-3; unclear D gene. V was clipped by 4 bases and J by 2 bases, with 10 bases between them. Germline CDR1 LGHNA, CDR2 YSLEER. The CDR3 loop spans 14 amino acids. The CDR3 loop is CASSREALTDTQYF. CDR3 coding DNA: TGCGCCAGCAGCCGAGAGGCCCTCACAGATACGCAGTATTTT.

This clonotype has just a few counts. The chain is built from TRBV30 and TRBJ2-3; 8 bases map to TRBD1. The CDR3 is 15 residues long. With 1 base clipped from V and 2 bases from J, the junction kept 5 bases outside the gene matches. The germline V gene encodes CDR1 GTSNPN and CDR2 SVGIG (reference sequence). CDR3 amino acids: CAWSEGTGYTDTQYF. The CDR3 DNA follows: TGTGCCTGGAGTGAGGGGACAGGATACACAGATACGCAGTATTTT.